This T cell receptor (delta chain) comes out of a study of gamma-delta T cells after stem cell transplantation. To note about this clone: TCRdb records a much larger clone's protein for this DNA, with a difference at residue 9 that likely arises from a read error; the protein given is the translation of the DNA.

TCRdb ran CATT on the RT-PCR reads. This sample has around 3,000 delta-chain clones, with 1.7% found just once. The CDR3 has 17 residues. Germline lookup yields CDR1 GEAIGNYY and CDR2 EKD. V lost 1 base, J lost 6 bases, and 15 bases stayed unmatched. The sequence came from a human donor. It is not recorded whose cells these are; they may come from a transplant donor. The sequenced sample was gamma-delta T cells. The V and J genes are TRDV2 and TRDJ1, with 8 bases that match TRDD3. The CDR3 DNA sequence: TGTGCCTGTGACACTGTGGGGGATGCGCTCGGTATTCATAAACTCATCTTT. This codes for CACDTVGDALGIHKLIF.